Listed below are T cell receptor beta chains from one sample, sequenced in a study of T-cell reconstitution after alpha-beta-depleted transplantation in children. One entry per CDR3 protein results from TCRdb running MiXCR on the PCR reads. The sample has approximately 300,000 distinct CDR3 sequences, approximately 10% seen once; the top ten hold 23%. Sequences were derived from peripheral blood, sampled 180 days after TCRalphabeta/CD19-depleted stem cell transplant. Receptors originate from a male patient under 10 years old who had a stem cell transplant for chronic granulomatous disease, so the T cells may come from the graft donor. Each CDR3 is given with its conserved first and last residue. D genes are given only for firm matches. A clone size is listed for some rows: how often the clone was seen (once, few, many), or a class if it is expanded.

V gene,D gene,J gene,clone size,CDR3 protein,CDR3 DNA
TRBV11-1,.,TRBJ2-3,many,CASNPDGVTYTSTDTQYF,TGTGCCAGCAACCCAGACGGAGTCACTTATACTAGCACAGATACGCAGTATTTT
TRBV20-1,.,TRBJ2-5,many,CSARTPQETQYF,TGCAGTGCTAGGACACCCCAAGAGACCCAGTACTTC
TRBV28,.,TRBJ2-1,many,CASRPPGTGAGGRADEQFF,TGTGCCAGCAGACCCCCCGGGACAGGGGCTGGCGGGAGGGCCGATGAGCAGTTCTTC
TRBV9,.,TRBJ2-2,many,CASSASGIGELFF,TGTGCCAGCAGCGCCTCAGGGATCGGGGAGCTGTTTTTT
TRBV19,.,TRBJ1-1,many,CASIPEGITEAFF,TGTGCCAGTATCCCGGAAGGGATTACTGAAGCTTTCTTT
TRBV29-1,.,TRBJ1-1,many,CSVDRRMNTEAFF,TGCAGCGTTGACAGGCGCATGAACACTGAAGCTTTCTTT
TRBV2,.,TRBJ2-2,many,CASRQGPVTGELFF,TGTGCCAGCAGACAGGGTCCGGTCACCGGGGAGCTGTTTTTT
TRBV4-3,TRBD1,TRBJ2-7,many,CASSQGQGIYEQYF,TGCGCCAGCAGCCAGGGACAGGGGATTTACGAGCAGTACTTC
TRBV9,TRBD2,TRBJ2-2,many,CASSGTSGPGELFF,TGTGCCAGCAGCGGGACTAGTGGTCCCGGGGAGCTGTTTTTT
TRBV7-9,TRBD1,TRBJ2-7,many,CASSPGTGGYEQYF,TGTGCCAGCAGTCCCGGGACAGGGGGGTACGAGCAGTACTTC
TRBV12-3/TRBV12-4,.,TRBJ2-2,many,CASTPAGSNTGELFF,TGTGCCAGCACCCCCGCAGGGTCTAACACCGGGGAGCTGTTTTTT
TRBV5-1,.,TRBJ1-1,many,CASREDSWNTEAFF,TGCGCCAGCAGGGAAGACAGCTGGAACACTGAAGCTTTCTTT
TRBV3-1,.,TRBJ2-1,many,CASSQEPSYNEQFF,TGTGCCAGCAGCCAAGAGCCGTCCTACAATGAGCAGTTCTTC
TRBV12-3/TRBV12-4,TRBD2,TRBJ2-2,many,CASSPSGPNTGELFF,TGTGCCAGCAGCCCTAGCGGTCCAAACACCGGGGAGCTGTTTTTT
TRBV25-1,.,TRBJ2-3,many,CASLMGDTDTQYF,TGTGCCAGCCTCATGGGGGACACAGATACGCAGTATTTT
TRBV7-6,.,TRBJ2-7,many,CASSLAHRTRDEQYF,TGTGCCAGCAGCTTAGCCCATCGAACTCGGGACGAGCAGTACTTC
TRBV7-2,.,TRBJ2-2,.,CASTPYVRARTGGELFF,TGTGCCAGCACCCCATATGTTCGGGCTCGAACCGGCGGGGAGCTGTTTTTT
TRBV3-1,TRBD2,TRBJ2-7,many,CASSHRTSPIEQYF,TGTGCCAGCAGCCACCGGACTAGCCCCATCGAGCAGTACTTC
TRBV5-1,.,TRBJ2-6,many,CASTRGGGANVLTF,TGCGCCAGCACAAGGGGTGGTGGGGCCAACGTCCTGACTTTC
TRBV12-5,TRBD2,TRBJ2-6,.,CACGPGLAGGPGANVLTF,TGTGCTTGTGGTCCAGGACTAGCTGGGGGGCCCGGGGCCAACGTCCTGACTTTC
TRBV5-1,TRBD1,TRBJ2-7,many,CASSLGTGDSYEQYF,TGCGCCAGCAGCTTGGGGACAGGGGACTCCTACGAGCAGTACTTC
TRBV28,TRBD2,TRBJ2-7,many,CASSPGLAETYEQYF,TGTGCCAGCAGCCCAGGACTAGCGGAGACCTACGAGCAGTACTTC
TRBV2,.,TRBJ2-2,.,CASRYSNTGELFF,TGTGCCAGCAGATATTCGAACACCGGGGAGCTGTTTTTT
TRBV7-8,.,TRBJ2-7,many,CASSSIATSEQYF,TGTGCCAGCAGCTCCATTGCGACTAGCGAGCAGTACTTC
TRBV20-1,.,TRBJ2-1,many,CSTSASGEQFF,TGCAGTACTTCCGCCTCGGGGGAGCAGTTCTTC
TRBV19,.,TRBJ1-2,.,CASSIGANYGYTF,TGTGCCAGTAGTATCGGGGCTAACTATGGCTACACCTTC
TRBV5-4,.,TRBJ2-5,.,CASTDRGVRETQYF,TGTGCCAGCACCGACCGGGGCGTCCGAGAGACCCAGTACTTC
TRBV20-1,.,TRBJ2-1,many,CSARDGGRNEQFF,TGCAGTGCTAGAGACGGGGGTAGGAATGAGCAGTTCTTC
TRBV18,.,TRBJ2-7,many,CASSPLLGEQYF,TGTGCCAGCTCACCACTCTTAGGAGAGCAGTACTTC
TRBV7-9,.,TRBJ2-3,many,CASSSIDGVGTDTQYF,TGTGCCAGCAGCTCGATCGACGGGGTTGGGACAGATACGCAGTATTTT
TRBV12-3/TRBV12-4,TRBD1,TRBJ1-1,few,CASSNGQGRGNTEAFF,TGTGCCAGCAGCAACGGACAGGGCCGGGGGAACACTGAAGCTTTCTTT
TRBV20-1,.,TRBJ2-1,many,CSASHIGGNYNEQFF,TGCAGTGCTAGTCACATTGGGGGCAACTACAATGAGCAGTTCTTC
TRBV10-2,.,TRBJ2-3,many,CASRDFAGVRVNTQYF,TGCGCCAGCAGGGACTTCGCAGGGGTACGCGTAAATACGCAGTATTTT
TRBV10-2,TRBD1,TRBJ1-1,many,CASTGTGGAGTEAFF,TGCGCCAGCACCGGGACAGGGGGCGCGGGTACTGAAGCTTTCTTT
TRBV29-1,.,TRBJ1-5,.,CSVAWGNSNQPQHF,TGCAGCGTTGCTTGGGGGAATAGCAATCAGCCCCAGCATTTT
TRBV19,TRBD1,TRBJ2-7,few,CASSPGSTGGYEQYF,TGTGCCAGTAGTCCTGGTTCGACAGGGGGCTACGAGCAGTACTTC
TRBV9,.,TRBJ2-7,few,CASSVEDSYEQYF,TGTGCCAGCAGCGTAGAGGACTCCTACGAGCAGTACTTC
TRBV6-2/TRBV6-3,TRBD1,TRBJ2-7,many,CASSARVTGPYEQYF,TGTGCCAGCAGTGCGAGGGTGACAGGGCCCTACGAGCAGTACTTC
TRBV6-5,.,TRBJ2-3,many,CASRGGGASTDTQYF,TGTGCCAGCAGGGGGGGCGGGGCAAGCACAGATACGCAGTATTTT
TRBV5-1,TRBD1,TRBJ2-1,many,CASSLVQGTGRDNEQFF,TGCGCCAGCAGCTTGGTACAGGGGACAGGCAGGGACAATGAGCAGTTCTTC
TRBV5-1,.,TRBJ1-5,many,CASSGNQPQHF,TGCGCCAGCAGCGGTAATCAGCCCCAGCATTTT
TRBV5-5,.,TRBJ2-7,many,CASSSSGGQALKQYF,TGTGCCAGCAGCTCCAGCGGGGGACAGGCGCTAAAGCAGTACTTC
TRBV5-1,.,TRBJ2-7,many,CASSLVVQGYEQYF,TGCGCCAGCAGCTTGGTGGTACAAGGCTACGAGCAGTACTTC
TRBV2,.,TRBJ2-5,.,CASSEPFALRETQYF,TGTGCCAGCAGTGAACCCTTCGCCCTCCGGGAGACCCAGTACTTC